These T cell receptor beta chains were read from a single sample in a study of CXCR3-negative and CXCR3-positive naive CD8 T cells. TCRdb reprocessed the 5' RACE reads and keeps a single row for each CDR3 protein, giving no DNA. This sample's table has about 94,000 distinct CDR3 sequences. Source material: naive CXCR3+ CD8+ T cells from blood. These TCRs come from a human donor in good health. Some clones in this sample may be carry-over from other donors' samples. The CDR3 runs from the conserved cysteine through the conserved F or W. Each record gives: J gene, V gene, CDR3 protein.

TRBJ2-1 TRBV28 CASATPEALSYNEQFF
TRBJ2-2 TRBV7-2 CASSLVRTGELFF
TRBJ2-2 TRBV5-1 CASSFPSGSMNTGELFF
TRBJ2-5 TRBV29-1 CSVITGKQETQYF
TRBJ2-2 TRBV20-1 CSASDVTGELFF
TRBJ2-6 TRBV4-3 CASSQDPDSSGANVLTF
TRBJ2-2 TRBV7-9 CASSEGQGARGELFF
TRBJ2-6 TRBV9 CASSDYSGQGNAGANVLTF
TRBJ2-5 TRBV5-1 CASSLWGSDRVEQETQYF
TRBJ2-1 TRBV7-9 CASSLFPWDSNNEQFF
TRBJ1-5 TRBV7-9 CASSLGGRGQPQHF